One and the same sample provided the 20 T cell receptor beta chains below, sequenced in a study of CD8+ T cells in alopecia areata. Reverse transcribed after extraction, RNA yielded cDNA as the sequencing template. Using immunoSEQ multiplex PCR, the repertoire was profiled, and TCRdb retains in-frame clones only, with some absent. The data hold 90,000 to 120,000 clones, with about 60% observed a single time. Sample: NKG2D-low CD8+ T cells sorted from blood. The receptors here all came from a human donor with alopecia areata.

The gene calls are TRBV29-1 and TRBJ1-1, with D possibly matching TRBD1 (5 bases). Trimming shortened V by 2 bases and J by 10 bases, and 17 bases separated the two germline ends. The CDR3 consists of 13 residues. The germline gives CDR1 SQVTM, CDR2 ANQGSEA. CDR3 amino acids: CSVESGRALRAFF. As DNA, the CDR3 is TGCAGCGTTGAAAGCGGCAGGGCACTTAGAGCTTTCTTT.

The DNA for the CDR3 is TGTGCCAGCAGCTCCGGGAGCGCGACCCGAATTGGTGAGACCCAGTACTTC. It translates to CASSSGSATRIGETQYF. The chain has TRBV7-9 and TRBJ2-5; D perhaps matches TRBD2 (6 bases). Trimming pared 4 bases from V and 5 bases from J, leaving 23 bases between. Germline V gene sequence: CDR1 SEHNR, CDR2 FQNEAQ (reference sequence). This CDR3 comprises 17 residues.

This chain connects TRBV6-6 to TRBJ2-5; D is ambiguous. The ends were cut back, 8 bases at V and 1 base at J, with 11 bases in the middle. This CDR3 is 13 amino acids long. Germline V gives CDR1 MNHNY, CDR2 SVGAGI (reference sequence). The CDR3 spells CASGNTPQETQYF. The CDR3 region has the DNA TGTGCCAGCGGTAACACGCCCCAAGAGACCCAGTACTTC.

This sequence joins TRBV6-5 and TRBJ1-1; D might be TRBD1 (5 bases). CDR3 length: 12 amino acids. Germline values: CDR1 MNHEY, CDR2 SVGAGI. Between the trimmed V and J ends, which lost 4 bases and 6 bases, there was a span of 9 bases. This chain's CDR3 is CASSSMGAEAFF. The CDR3 DNA reads as TGTGCCAGCAGTTCGATGGGGGCTGAAGCTTTCTTT.

V gene TRBV5-4 combines with J gene TRBJ2-7, with 9 nucleotides matching TRBD2. Germline assignment: CDR1 SGHNT and CDR2 YYREEE (reference sequence). Unmatched junction bases numbered 10, after V lost 0 bases and J lost 0 bases. The CDR3 is 18 residues long. CDR3 bases: TGTGCCAGCAGCTTGGCAATTACTAGCGGGTCGGACTCCTACGAGCAGTACTTC. Residues: CASSLAITSGSDSYEQYF. Variable domain in full (rest from reference TRBV5-4 and TRBJ2-7): ETGVTQSPTHLIKTRGQQVTLRCSSQSGHNTVSWYQQALGQGPQFIFQYYREEENGRGNFPPRFSGLQFPNYSSELNVNALELDDSALYLCASSLAITSGSDSYEQYFGPGTRLTVT.

This clone was counted between two and nine times. The chain links TRBV6-1 to TRBJ2-7; TRBD2 matches 10 bases. The CDR3 runs 15 residues. V gave up 2 bases and J gave up 6 bases; unmatched junction bases: 7. Looked up from germline, CDR1 is MNHNS and CDR2 is SASEGT. CDR3 nucleotides: TGTGCCAGCAGTGAATGGCTAGCGGGAGTGGGCGAGCAGTACTTC. As protein: CASSEWLAGVGEQYF.

V usage is TRBV4-1 and J usage is TRBJ2-7; unclear D gene. CDR3 length: 16 residues. Germline V gene sequence: CDR1 MGHRA, CDR2 YSYEKL. The V end was cut by 5 bases, the J end by 4 bases, with 21 bases between. As DNA, the CDR3 is TGCGCCAGCAGCGCCATAGACGGTGTGGTAGGGTACGAGCAGTACTTC. This codes for CASSAIDGVVGYEQYF.

V usage is TRBV18 and J usage is TRBJ2-5, with 10 bases that match TRBD2. This CDR3 has 14 amino acids. V shed 5 bases and J 6 bases; nucleotides not matched to a gene: 6. Germline lookup yields CDR1 KGHSH and CDR2 LQKENI. The CDR3 DNA reads TGTGCCAGCTCAGCCCCGGGACTAGCGCAGACCCAGTACTTC. This translates into CASSAPGLAQTQYF.

In this sample, this clone turned up a few times. J is TRBJ2-1 and V is TRBV7-9; D call uncertain. The CDR3 contains 12 residues. Germline V CDR1 and CDR2: SEHNR, FQNEAQ (reference sequence). V was cut by 1 base and J by 10 bases, with 8 bases left in between. CDR3 region: CASSLGLNEQFF. Written as DNA, the CDR3 is TGTGCCAGCAGCTTAGGATTAAACGAGCAGTTCTTC.

This chain uses TRBV5-4 with TRBJ2-5; no reliable D call. Trimming stripped 0 bases from V and 5 bases from J, with 11 bases between. The CDR3 loop spans 14 amino acids. Germline assignment: CDR1 SGHNT and CDR2 YYREEE (reference sequence). CDR3: CASSLGGSSETQYF. The CDR3 nucleotides read TGTGCCAGCAGCTTGGGGGGTAGCTCTGAGACCCAGTACTTC.

This chain joins TRBV28 and TRBJ1-2; D remains unclear. Germline CDR1 is MDHEN and CDR2 is SYDVKM. This CDR3 spans 13 amino acids. V lost 2 bases, J lost 2 bases, and 6 bases lay in between. In DNA, the CDR3 is TGTGCCAGCAGTTTAATCCCCAACTATGGCTACACCTTC. Translated: CASSLIPNYGYTF.

This chain uses TRBV9 with TRBJ2-1; the D is unclear. V gave up 4 bases and J gave up 5 bases, with 4 bases separating them. The CDR3 extends over 11 amino acids. Germline lookup yields CDR1 SGDLS and CDR2 YYNGEE. In DNA, the CDR3 is TGTGCCAGCAGCCTCAACAATGAGCAGTTCTTC. Its protein product is CASSLNNEQFF.

V usage is TRBV13 and J usage is TRBJ2-4; D call uncertain. This CDR3 has 14 amino acids. Trimming removed 4 bases from V and 0 bases from J, with 7 bases in between. Germline values: CDR1 PRHDT, CDR2 FYEKMQ (reference sequence). In DNA, the CDR3 is TGTGCCAGCAGCTCAGGATTAGCCAAAAACATTCAGTACTTC. Its protein product is CASSSGLAKNIQYF.

This clone was seen a handful of times. The CDR3 DNA reads as TGTGCCAGCAGCACCCCCCTGGACAGGGTGACTGAAGCTTTCTTT. Translated: CASSTPLDRVTEAFF. The V gene is TRBV7-9, the J gene TRBJ1-1; the match to TRBD1 covers 8 bases. Germline V CDR1 and CDR2: SEHNR, FQNEAQ (reference sequence). The trim removed 5 bases at V and 5 bases at J, leaving 10 bases unmatched. This CDR3 has 15 amino acids.

This clone has at least ten counts. The chain combines TRBV7-8 with TRBJ2-1, with 10 bases identical to TRBD2. V shed 1 base and J 3 bases; nucleotides not matched to a gene: 6. Germline CDR1 is SGHVS and CDR2 is FQNEAQ. The CDR3 has 17 amino acids. The CDR3 DNA reads TGTGCCAGCAGCTTAGGGGCTAGCGGGAGCCACTACAATGAGCAGTTCTTC. It specifies CASSLGASGSHYNEQFF.

The V and J genes are TRBV7-9 and TRBJ2-1; D unresolved. The V end was cut by 5 bases, the J end by 10 bases, with 12 bases between. The CDR3 length is 12 residues. Germline V CDR1 and CDR2: SEHNR, FQNEAQ (reference sequence). CDR3 sequence: CASSPHHEEQFF. In DNA form, the CDR3 reads TGTGCCAGCAGCCCCCATCATGAAGAGCAGTTCTTC.

This clone has just a few counts. The chain has TRBV19 and TRBJ2-3, with 9 bases aligning to TRBD2. Germline CDR1 LNHDA, CDR2 SQIVND (reference sequence). Trimming removed 4 bases from V and 4 bases from J; junction bases left unmatched: 6. This CDR3 has 15 amino acids. The CDR3 nucleotides are TGTGCCAGTAGTACGACGCGGGAGGGCCCAGATACGCAGTATTTT. Translating gives CASSTTREGPDTQYF.

The chain has TRBV11-2 and TRBJ2-7; a weak D match, TRBD1 (5 bases). The germline V gene has CDR1 SGHAT and CDR2 FQNNGV. The V end was cut by 0 bases, the J end by 3 bases, with 9 bases between. CDR3 length: 14 amino acids. The CDR3 bases are TGTGCCAGCAGCTTAGAACAGGCTGGCTACGAGCAGTACTTC. Encoded protein: CASSLEQAGYEQYF.

This chain connects TRBV10-3 to TRBJ2-5; D not resolved. CDR1 and CDR2 from the germline V gene are ENHRY and SYGVKD. The CDR3 loop spans 13 amino acids. Between the trimmed V and J ends, which lost 3 bases and 1 base, there was a span of 6 bases. CDR3 DNA sequence: TGTGCCATCAGTGAAGCGTCCCAAGAGACCCAGTACTTC. Amino acid sequence: CAISEASQETQYF.

The chain joins TRBV27 to TRBJ2-7; no reliable D call. Trimming pared 3 bases from V and 5 bases from J, leaving 14 bases between. The CDR3 has 14 amino acids. Germline-derived CDR1 and CDR2 are MNHEY and SMNVEV (reference sequence). CDR3 bases: TGTGCCAGCAGTTTCGGTCCTTCAGGCAACGAGCAGTACTTC. This encodes CASSFGPSGNEQYF.